This is a list of T cell receptor beta chains from one sample in a study of T cells in Graves' hyperthyroidism and ophthalmopathy. TCRdb reprocessed the multiplex PCR reads via MiXCR and lists one record per CDR3 protein. The table includes over 650,000 distinct CDR3 sequences, approximately 42% detected once. The sequenced sample was peripheral blood or thyroid tissue (not recorded which). These receptor sequences come from an adult man with Graves' disease, either hyperthyroidism or ophthalmopathy (not recorded which). Each CDR3 is given with its conserved first and last residue. D genes are given only for firm matches. Clone size, where shown, is once, few, many, or a class for clones that have expanded.

CDR3 protein,CDR3 DNA,V gene,D gene,J gene,clone size
CASSLYRRNYGYTF,TGTGCCAGCAGTTTATACAGGAGGAACTATGGCTACACCTTC,TRBV25-1,.,TRBJ1-2,.
CASSDRVALEKLFF,TGTGCCAGCAGTGACAGGGTTGCACTAGAAAAACTGTTTTTT,TRBV2,.,TRBJ1-4,.
CATSKTGETQYF,TGTGCCACCAGCAAAACAGGGGAGACCCAGTACTTC,TRBV12-3/TRBV12-4,.,TRBJ2-5,.
CASSDGQERNEKLFF,TGTGCCAGCAGCGACGGACAGGAAAGGAATGAAAAACTGTTTTTT,TRBV7-2,TRBD1,TRBJ1-4,many
CASSEGVITGELFF,TGTGCCAGCAGCGAGGGGGTGATCACCGGGGAGCTGTTTTTT,TRBV7-6,.,TRBJ2-2,few
CSVAGTFSGNTIYF,TGCAGCGTCGCCGGGACATTCTCTGGAAACACCATATATTTT,TRBV29-1,.,TRBJ1-3,many
CSVQGGDTEAFF,TGCAGTGTCCAAGGGGGGGACACTGAAGCTTTCTTT,TRBV20-1,.,TRBJ1-1,.
CSGGTNEKLFF,TGCAGCGGGGGAACTAATGAAAAACTGTTTTTT,TRBV29-1,.,TRBJ1-4,few
CASSDGPGDRNTEAFF,TGTGCCAGCAGTGACGGGCCGGGGGACAGGAACACTGAAGCTTTCTTT,TRBV25-1,TRBD1,TRBJ1-1,once
CAIRSPGGFEAFF,TGTGCCATCCGCAGCCCGGGGGGGTTTGAAGCTTTCTTT,TRBV10-3,.,TRBJ1-1,.
CSASNASYGYTF,TGCAGTGCATCTAACGCGAGCTATGGCTACACCTTC,TRBV20-1,.,TRBJ1-2,.
CSVGDRVLGEQYF,TGCAGCGTCGGGGACAGGGTTCTAGGAGAGCAGTACTTC,TRBV29-1,TRBD1,TRBJ2-7,many
CSAGQGSSDGYTF,TGCAGCGCGGGACAGGGGAGTTCGGATGGCTACACCTTC,TRBV29-1,TRBD1,TRBJ1-2,once
CASSWDRDGYGYTF,TGTGCCAGCAGCTGGGACAGGGACGGCTATGGCTACACCTTC,TRBV3-1,TRBD1,TRBJ1-2,.
CASSLGASLDSPLHF,TGTGCCAGCAGCTTGGGCGCCAGTTTAGATTCACCCCTCCACTTT,TRBV7-8,.,TRBJ1-6,many
CASSFSSSGEQYF,TGTGCCAGCAGTTTCTCTAGCTCGGGGGAGCAGTACTTC,TRBV2,.,TRBJ2-7,.
CASSLAPSNYEQYF,TGTGCCAGCAGCTTAGCGCCTAGCAACTACGAGCAGTACTTC,TRBV7-9,.,TRBJ2-7,many
CSAAPGRHTEAFF,TGCAGCGCAGCCCCAGGGAGGCACACTGAAGCTTTCTTT,TRBV29-1,.,TRBJ1-1,many
CASSYSEVPYEQYF,TGTGCCAGCAGTTACTCCGAGGTTCCCTACGAGCAGTACTTC,TRBV6-2/TRBV6-3,.,TRBJ2-7,once
CASGDRGTQYF,TGTGCCAGCGGGGACAGGGGGACCCAGTACTTC,TRBV2,TRBD1,TRBJ2-5,.
CASYGTSTGELFF,TGTGCCAGCTACGGGACTTCCACCGGGGAGCTGTTTTTT,TRBV2,.,TRBJ2-2,.
CASSVRTGVTGNTIYF,TGTGCCAGCAGCGTCCGGACAGGGGTTACTGGAAACACCATATATTTT,TRBV9,TRBD1,TRBJ1-3,few
CASSLFTVTGNQPQHF,TGTGCCAGCAGTTTATTTACGGTAACGGGGAATCAGCCCCAGCATTTT,TRBV2,.,TRBJ1-5,once
CASSERTGVSEAFF,TGTGCCAGCAGTGAGAGGACAGGGGTGTCTGAAGCTTTCTTT,TRBV6-5,TRBD1,TRBJ1-1,.
CASSLSWGHSPLHF,TGTGCCAGCAGTTTAAGTTGGGGGCATTCACCCCTCCACTTT,TRBV12-3/TRBV12-4,.,TRBJ1-6,.
CSVNRDYGYTF,TGCAGCGTTAACAGGGACTATGGCTACACCTTC,TRBV29-1,.,TRBJ1-2,.
CSAIQRESRYEQYF,TGCAGTGCTATCCAGCGGGAGTCGCGGTACGAGCAGTACTTC,TRBV20-1,TRBD2,TRBJ2-7,few
CASSYGTGYEKLFF,TGTGCCAGCAGCTACGGGACAGGGTACGAAAAACTGTTTTTT,TRBV7-8,TRBD1,TRBJ1-4,few
CSVAGGANTEAFF,TGCAGCGTTGCAGGGGGAGCGAACACTGAAGCTTTCTTT,TRBV29-1,TRBD1,TRBJ1-1,.
CASSVGTGSGRETQYF,TGTGCCAGCAGCGTTGGGACAGGGTCGGGGCGGGAGACCCAGTACTTC,TRBV9,TRBD1,TRBJ2-5,.
CASSVEDGKREKLFF,TGTGCCAGCAGCGTTGAAGATGGGAAGCGGGAAAAACTGTTTTTT,TRBV25-1,.,TRBJ1-4,once
CASSPQGAVDQPQHF,TGTGCCAGCAGCCCACAGGGGGCTGTGGATCAGCCCCAGCATTTT,TRBV5-6,TRBD1,TRBJ1-5,.
CSVGAPGTVRTNEKLFF,TGCAGCGTTGGGGCCCCCGGGACAGTCAGAACTAATGAAAAACTGTTTTTT,TRBV29-1,TRBD1,TRBJ1-4,.
CASSGTSYEQYF,TGCGCCAGCAGTGGGACTAGCTACGAGCAGTACTTC,TRBV10-2,TRBD2,TRBJ2-7,many
CASGHGGKETQYF,TGTGCTAGTGGTCACGGGGGTAAGGAGACCCAGTACTTC,TRBV24-1,.,TRBJ2-5,.
CASSQDGRVGANVLTF,TGTGCCAGCAGCCAAGATGGCAGGGTTGGGGCCAACGTCCTGACTTTC,TRBV14,.,TRBJ2-6,.
CPRTGSGNTIYF,TGTCCCAGGACAGGCTCTGGAAACACCATATATTTT,TRBV10-3,TRBD1,TRBJ1-3,once
CASSLSGTSPGELFF,TGTGCCAGCAGCTTAAGCGGGACTAGCCCCGGGGAGCTGTTTTTT,TRBV7-9,TRBD2,TRBJ2-2,once
CASSEETGGLEKLFF,TGTGCCAGCAGTGAAGAGACAGGGGGTCTCGAAAAACTGTTTTTT,TRBV2,TRBD1,TRBJ1-4,.
CASSEPGGDQPQHF,TGTGCCAGCAGTGAACCCGGAGGGGATCAGCCCCAGCATTTT,TRBV2,.,TRBJ1-5,many
CASMVDGASYEQYF,TGTGCCAGCATGGTAGACGGGGCCTCCTACGAGCAGTACTTC,TRBV2,.,TRBJ2-7,.
CASSLGWSASERSTEAFF,TGTGCCAGCAGCTTAGGTTGGTCGGCATCCGAAAGGAGTACTGAAGCTTTCTTT,TRBV11-2,.,TRBJ1-1,.
CSVDLAGGPETQYF,TGCAGCGTTGATTTAGCGGGAGGGCCAGAGACCCAGTACTTC,TRBV29-1,TRBD2,TRBJ2-5,many
CASSLRQVQETQYF,TGTGCCAGCAGCTTAAGGCAGGTCCAAGAGACCCAGTACTTC,TRBV7-9,.,TRBJ2-5,few
CASSVAGQGDYEQYF,TGTGCCAGCAGCGTGGCGGGACAGGGGGACTACGAGCAGTACTTC,TRBV9,TRBD1,TRBJ2-7,many
CASSTGTAATAQYF,TGTGCCAGCAGTACCGGGACAGCGGCCACCGCGCAGTACTTC,TRBV7-2,TRBD1,TRBJ2-7,many
CSARDRGHLMNTEAFF,TGCAGTGCTAGAGATCGGGGGCACCTGATGAACACTGAAGCTTTCTTT,TRBV20-1,.,TRBJ1-1,.
CAGSRRGLGTEAFF,TGTGCCGGCAGCCGCAGGGGTTTAGGCACTGAAGCTTTCTTT,TRBV12-3/TRBV12-4,.,TRBJ1-1,.
CASSKRQGGSGYTF,TGCGCCAGCAGCAAAAGACAGGGCGGATCTGGCTACACCTTC,TRBV12-3/TRBV12-4,TRBD1,TRBJ1-2,once
CATARQGADQPQHF,TGTGCCACCGCTCGACAGGGGGCAGACCAGCCCCAGCATTTT,TRBV19,TRBD1,TRBJ1-5,.
CSVDGRGQSHTEAFF,TGCAGCGTTGATGGAAGGGGGCAATCCCACACTGAAGCTTTCTTT,TRBV29-1,TRBD1,TRBJ1-1,.
CASRPPGPRAETQYF,TGTGCCAGCAGACCTCCGGGACCCCGGGCAGAGACCCAGTACTTC,TRBV5-1,.,TRBJ2-5,few
CASSDPGQGNTIYF,TGTGCCAGCAGTGACCCAGGACAGGGAAACACCATATATTTT,TRBV6-4,.,TRBJ1-3,.
CAISELRSGDEQYF,TGTGCCATCAGTGAGCTGCGGTCCGGGGACGAGCAGTACTTC,TRBV10-3,.,TRBJ2-7,.
CASSGMSGAYEQYF,TGTGCCAGCAGTGGCATGAGTGGGGCCTACGAGCAGTACTTC,TRBV2,.,TRBJ2-7,many
CASSPEPDSEAFF,TGTGCCAGCAGCCCAGAACCGGATTCTGAAGCTTTCTTT,TRBV7-8,.,TRBJ1-1,few
CSASGGGHSEKLFF,TGCAGCGCAAGTGGAGGAGGACACAGCGAAAAACTGTTTTTT,TRBV29-1,.,TRBJ1-4,many
CASSDLTRGKPQHF,TGTGCCAGCAGTGACTTGACCCGGGGAAAGCCCCAGCATTTT,TRBV6-2/TRBV6-3,.,TRBJ1-5,.
CASSLEGQVVCCSYNSPLHF,TGTGCCAGCAGCTTAGAAGGACAGGTGGTTTGTTGTTCCTATAATTCACCCCTCCACTTT,TRBV7-9,TRBD1,TRBJ1-6,.
CASSFQGVGTGELFF,TGTGCCAGCAGCTTCCAGGGTGTGGGTACCGGGGAGCTGTTTTTT,TRBV7-8,.,TRBJ2-2,few